The 9 T cell receptor beta chains reported below all come from one sample, sequenced in a study of T-cell reconstitution after alpha-beta-depleted transplantation in children. Construction of the TCRbeta library involved unique molecular identifiers. TCRdb used MiXCR to reprocess the PCR reads, holding one entry per CDR3 protein. The sample lists about 600,000 distinct CDR3 sequences, about 10% occurring once. Specimen: PBMCs from the stem cell graft donor, collected from the stem cell graft. All receptors derive from a human donor who donated a stem cell graft to a child with acute myeloid leukemia.

Many counts were recorded for this clonotype. The V and J genes are TRBV27 and TRBJ2-1; TRBD2 matches 11 bases. Losses at the gene ends were 0 bases for V and 3 bases for J; bases not matched to a gene: 10. The CDR3 contains 19 residues. Germline CDR1 reads MNHEY; CDR2 reads SMNVEV (reference sequence). The CDR3 loop reads CASSLSRGMGLADYNEQFF. The CDR3 nucleotides read TGTGCCAGCAGTTTATCTAGGGGAATGGGACTAGCGGACTACAATGAGCAGTTCTTC.

The chain employs TRBV9 and TRBJ1-1, with no clear D. The ends were cut back, 3 bases at V and 7 bases at J, with 10 bases in the middle. CDR1 and CDR2 from the germline V gene are SGDLS and YYNGEE. CDR3 length equals 12 residues. In DNA form, the CDR3 reads TGTGCCAGCAGCGGCGGTGCATATGAAGCTTTCTTT. Protein: CASSGGAYEAFF. The complete variable domain, with remaining parts taken from reference TRBV9 and TRBJ1-1, reads DSGVTQTPKHLITATGQRVTLRCSPRSGDLSVYWYQQSLDQGLQFLIQYYNGEERAKGNILERFSAQQFPDLHSELNLSSLELGDSALYFCASSGGAYEAFFGQGTRLTVV.

This clonotype was picked up a small number of times. The chain couples TRBV7-2 to TRBJ2-7; the match to TRBD1 covers 10 bases. The trim removed 5 bases at V and 2 bases at J, leaving 6 bases unmatched. CDR1 is SGHTA and CDR2 is FQGNSA in the germline V gene. The CDR3 has 15 residues. In DNA, the CDR3 is TGTGCCAGCAGCCCAGAGGGGACAGGGGCCTACGAGCAGTACTTC. It yields the protein CASSPEGTGAYEQYF.

Regarding this clonotype: This may stem from a read error, because a much larger clone lies one nucleotide away. The chain links TRBV29-1 to TRBJ2-3; D is possibly TRBD1 (6 bases). The CDR3 loop spans 12 amino acids. Per germline, CDR1 SQVTM and CDR2 ANQGSEA. The CDR3 nucleotides read TGCGGCGTCCAGGGGCAGACAGATACGCAGTATTTT. This translates into CGVQGQTDTQYF.

The CDR3 spells CASSVPHGGSETQYF. The CDR3 DNA reads as TGTGCCAGCAGCGTCCCTCACGGAGGTTCAGAGACCCAGTACTTC. The chain is built from TRBV3-1 and TRBJ2-5; D is perhaps TRBD2 (5 bases). The CDR3 has 15 amino acids. Trimming took 5 bases from V and 4 from J, leaving 17 bases between them. Germline V CDR1 and CDR2: LGHDT, YNNKEL (reference sequence).

This clonotype was observed a few times. The chain couples TRBV5-1 to TRBJ2-3, with 15 positions matching TRBD2. J gave up 3 bases and V 2 bases, and 10 bases lay outside the gene matches. CDR3 length: 19 residues. CDR1 SGHRS and CDR2 YFSETQ come from the germline V gene. The CDR3 nucleotides read TGCGCCAGCAGCTTCATACCCGGGACTAGCGGGAGGAGTACAGATACGCAGTATTTT. Encoded protein: CASSFIPGTSGRSTDTQYF. The full variable domain, with the rest looked up from reference TRBV5-1 and TRBJ2-3, is KAGVTQTPRYLIKTRGQQVTLSCSPISGHRSVSWYQQTPGQGLQFLFEYFSETQRNKGNFPGRFSGRQFSNSRSEMNVSTLELGDSALYLCASSFIPGTSGRSTDTQYFGPGTRLTVL.

The sample holds many counts of this clonotype. The rearrangement uses TRBV29-1 and TRBJ2-1; 11 nucleotides agree with TRBD2. V trimming: 6 bases; J trimming: 9 bases; junction bases outside the gene matches: 13. The germline V gene has CDR1 SQVTM and CDR2 ANQGSEA. There are 15 residues in the CDR3. In nucleotides, the CDR3 is TGCAGCGTCCTCGATTTAGCGGGAGGGCCTATTGAGCAGTTCTTC. Its translation is CSVLDLAGGPIEQFF.

This rearrangement joins TRBV11-2 to TRBJ2-1; D gene ambiguous. The V end lost 4 bases, the J end lost 8 bases, and 9 bases lay between the germline ends. Germline V gene lookup returns CDR1 SGHAT and CDR2 FQNNGV. This CDR3 spans 12 amino acids. The CDR3 spells CASSSFLDEQFF. Here the CDR3 DNA reads TGTGCCAGCAGCTCTTTTTTGGATGAGCAGTTCTTC.

The genes are TRBV24-1 and TRBJ2-3; 10 nucleotides line up with TRBD1. Germline V gene sequence: CDR1 KGHDR, CDR2 SFDVKD. V gave up 7 bases and J gave up 0 bases; unmatched junction bases: 9. CDR3 size: 17 residues. CDR3 sequence: CATREGTGDSSTDTQYF. The CDR3 bases are TGTGCCACCAGGGAAGGGACAGGGGACTCTAGCACAGATACGCAGTATTTT.